This entry is about one T cell receptor (beta chain). Its antigen is not identified. A universal primer site was incorporated via template switching, and the cDNA contained unique molecular identifiers. One entry per CDR3 protein results from TCRdb running MiXCR on the 5' RACE reads. The profile covers hundreds of thousands of distinct CDR3 sequences, with around 6% appearing a single time and 1.5% to 2% taken by the ten largest. The CDR3 length is 14 residues. Germline V gives CDR1 SGHTA, CDR2 FQGNSA. Trimming left V 5 bases short and J 4 bases short, with 13 bases between. The data were taken from a study of identical twins. Points from the study as a whole: Conclusions relied on cross-sectional statistical analysis, not following the same donors. In beta out-of-frame sequences, the excess sharing between twins was weaker.

The source of this sequence is a man aged 18 to 29 in good health. Sample: naive T cells sorted from blood. The chain employs TRBV7-2 and TRBJ2-3; D is undetermined. CDR3 region: CASSPQMGADTQYF. In DNA form, the CDR3 reads TGTGCCAGCAGCCCACAGATGGGTGCAGATACGCAGTATTTT.